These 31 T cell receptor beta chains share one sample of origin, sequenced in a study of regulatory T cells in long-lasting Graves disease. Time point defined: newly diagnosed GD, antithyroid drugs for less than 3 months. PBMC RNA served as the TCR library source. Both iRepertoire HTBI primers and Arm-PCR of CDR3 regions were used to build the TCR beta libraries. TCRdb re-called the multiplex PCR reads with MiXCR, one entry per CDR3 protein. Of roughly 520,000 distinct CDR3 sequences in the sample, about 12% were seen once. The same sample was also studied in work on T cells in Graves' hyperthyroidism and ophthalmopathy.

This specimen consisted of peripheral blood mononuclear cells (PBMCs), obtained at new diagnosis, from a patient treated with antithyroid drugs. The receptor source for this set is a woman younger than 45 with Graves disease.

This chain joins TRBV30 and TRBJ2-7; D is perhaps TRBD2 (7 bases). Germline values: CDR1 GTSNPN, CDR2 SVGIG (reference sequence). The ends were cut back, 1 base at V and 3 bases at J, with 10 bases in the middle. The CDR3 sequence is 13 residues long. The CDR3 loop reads CAWSGGGVYEQYF. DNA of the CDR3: TGTGCCTGGAGTGGAGGGGGGGTCTACGAGCAGTACTTC.

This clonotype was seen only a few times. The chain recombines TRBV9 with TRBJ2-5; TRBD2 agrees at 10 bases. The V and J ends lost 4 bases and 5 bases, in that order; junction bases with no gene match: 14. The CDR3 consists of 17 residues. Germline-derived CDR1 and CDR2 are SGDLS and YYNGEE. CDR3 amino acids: CASSLGTSEGRDETQYF. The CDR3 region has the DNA TGTGCCAGCAGCTTGGGGACTAGCGAGGGGAGAGATGAGACCCAGTACTTC.

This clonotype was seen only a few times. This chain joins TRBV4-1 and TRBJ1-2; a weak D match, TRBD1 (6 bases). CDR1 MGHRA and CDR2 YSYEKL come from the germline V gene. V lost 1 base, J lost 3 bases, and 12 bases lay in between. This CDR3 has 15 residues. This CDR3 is CASSQATGSYYGYTF. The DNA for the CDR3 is TGCGCCAGCAGCCAAGCAACAGGGTCGTACTATGGCTACACCTTC.

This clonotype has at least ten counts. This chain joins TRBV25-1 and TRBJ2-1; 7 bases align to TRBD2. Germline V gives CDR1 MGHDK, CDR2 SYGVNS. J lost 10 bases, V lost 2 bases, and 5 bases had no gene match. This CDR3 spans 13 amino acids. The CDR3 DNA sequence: TGTGCCAGCAGTGAAGTTCAGGGAGGGGAGCAGTTCTTC. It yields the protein CASSEVQGGEQFF. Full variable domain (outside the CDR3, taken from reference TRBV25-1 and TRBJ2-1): EADIYQTPRYLVIGTGKKITLECSQTMGHDKMYWYQQDPGMELHLIHYSYGVNSTEKGDLSSESTVSRIRTEHFPLTLESARPSHTSQYLCASSEVQGGEQFFGPGTRLTVL.

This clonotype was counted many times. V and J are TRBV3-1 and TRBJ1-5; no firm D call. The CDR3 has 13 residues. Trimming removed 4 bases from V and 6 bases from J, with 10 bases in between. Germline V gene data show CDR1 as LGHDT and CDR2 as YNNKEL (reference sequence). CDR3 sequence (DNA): TGTGCCAGCAGCCCCCACAGCCTTCAGCCCCAGCATTTT. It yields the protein CASSPHSLQPQHF.

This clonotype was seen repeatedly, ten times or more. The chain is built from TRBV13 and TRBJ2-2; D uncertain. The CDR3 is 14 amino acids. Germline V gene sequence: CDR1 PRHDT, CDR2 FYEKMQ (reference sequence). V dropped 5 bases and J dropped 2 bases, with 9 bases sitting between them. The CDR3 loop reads CASSTYGNTGELFF. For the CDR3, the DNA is TGTGCCAGCAGCACCTACGGAAACACCGGGGAGCTGTTTTTT. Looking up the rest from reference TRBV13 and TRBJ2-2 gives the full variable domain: AAGVIQSPRHLIKEKRETATLKCYPIPRHDTVYWYQQGPGQDPQFLISFYEKMQSDKGSIPDRFSAQQFSDYHSELNMSSLELGDSALYFCASSTYGNTGELFFGEGSRLTVL.

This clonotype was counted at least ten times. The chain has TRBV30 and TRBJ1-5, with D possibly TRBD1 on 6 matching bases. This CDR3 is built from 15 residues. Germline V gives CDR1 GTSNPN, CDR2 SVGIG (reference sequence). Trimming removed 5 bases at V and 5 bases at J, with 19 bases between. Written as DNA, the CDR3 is TGTGCCTGGTCGTACTTCGGACCAGGGGATCAGCCCCAGCATTTT. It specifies CAWSYFGPGDQPQHF.

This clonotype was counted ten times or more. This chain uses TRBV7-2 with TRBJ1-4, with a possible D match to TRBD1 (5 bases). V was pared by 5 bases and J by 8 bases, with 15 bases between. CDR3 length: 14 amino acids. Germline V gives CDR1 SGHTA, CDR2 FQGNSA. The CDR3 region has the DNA TGTGCCAGCAGCCATCAAGGGGTGTCCGAAAAACTGTTTTTT. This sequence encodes CASSHQGVSEKLFF. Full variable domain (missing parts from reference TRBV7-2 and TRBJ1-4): GAGVSQSPSNKVTEKGKDVELRCDPISGHTALYWYRQSLGQGLEFLIYFQGNSAPDKSGLPSDRFSAERTGGSVSTLTIQRTQQEDSAVYLCASSHQGVSEKLFFGSGTQLSVL.

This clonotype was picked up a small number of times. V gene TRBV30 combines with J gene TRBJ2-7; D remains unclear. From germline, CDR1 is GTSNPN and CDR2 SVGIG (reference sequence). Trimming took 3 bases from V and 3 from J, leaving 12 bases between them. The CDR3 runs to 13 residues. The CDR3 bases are TGTGCCTGGAGCTTGGCCCTCGGCTACGAGCAGTACTTC. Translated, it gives CAWSLALGYEQYF.

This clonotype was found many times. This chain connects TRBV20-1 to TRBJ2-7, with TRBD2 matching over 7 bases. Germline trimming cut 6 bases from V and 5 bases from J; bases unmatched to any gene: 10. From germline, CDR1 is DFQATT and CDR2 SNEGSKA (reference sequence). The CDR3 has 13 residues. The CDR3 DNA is TGCAGTGCCAACGGACTAGTCATCCACGAGCAGTACTTC. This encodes CSANGLVIHEQYF.

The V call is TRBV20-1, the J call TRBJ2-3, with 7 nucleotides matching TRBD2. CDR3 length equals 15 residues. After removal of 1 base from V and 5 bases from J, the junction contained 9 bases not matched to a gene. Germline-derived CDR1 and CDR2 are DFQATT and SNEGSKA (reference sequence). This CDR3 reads CSARVQAGLVDTQYF. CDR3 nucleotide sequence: TGCAGTGCTAGAGTTCAAGCGGGACTTGTAGATACGCAGTATTTT.

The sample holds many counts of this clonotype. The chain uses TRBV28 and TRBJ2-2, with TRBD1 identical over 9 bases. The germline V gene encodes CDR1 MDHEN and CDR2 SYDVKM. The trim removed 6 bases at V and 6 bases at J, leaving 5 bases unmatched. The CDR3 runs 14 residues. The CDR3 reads CASRTGGPPGELFF. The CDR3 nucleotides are TGTGCCAGCAGGACAGGGGGTCCCCCCGGGGAGCTGTTTTTT.

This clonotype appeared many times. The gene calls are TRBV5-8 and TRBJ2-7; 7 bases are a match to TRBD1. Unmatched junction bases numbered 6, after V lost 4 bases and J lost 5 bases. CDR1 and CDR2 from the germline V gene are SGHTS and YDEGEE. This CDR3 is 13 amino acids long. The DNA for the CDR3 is TGTGCCAGCAGCGGGGACAGAAATAACGAGCAGTACTTC. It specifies CASSGDRNNEQYF.

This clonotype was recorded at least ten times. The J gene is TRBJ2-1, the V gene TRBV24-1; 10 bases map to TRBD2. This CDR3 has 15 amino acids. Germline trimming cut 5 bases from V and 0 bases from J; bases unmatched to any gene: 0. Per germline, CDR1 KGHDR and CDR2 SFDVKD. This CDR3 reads CATSGTSGSYNEQFF. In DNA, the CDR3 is TGTGCCACCAGTGGGACTAGCGGCTCCTACAATGAGCAGTTCTTC.

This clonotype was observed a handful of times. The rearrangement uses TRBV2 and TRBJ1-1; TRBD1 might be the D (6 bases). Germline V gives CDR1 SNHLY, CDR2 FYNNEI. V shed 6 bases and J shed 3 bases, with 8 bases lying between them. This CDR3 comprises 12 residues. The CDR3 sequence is CASRTGYTEAFF. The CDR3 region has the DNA TGTGCCAGCAGGACAGGCTACACTGAAGCTTTCTTT. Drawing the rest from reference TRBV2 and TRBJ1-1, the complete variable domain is EPEVTQTPSHQVTQMGQEVILRCVPISNHLYFYWYRQILGQKVEFLVSFYNNEISEKSEIFDDQFSVERPDGSNFTLKIRSTKLEDSAMYFCASRTGYTEAFFGQGTRLTVV.

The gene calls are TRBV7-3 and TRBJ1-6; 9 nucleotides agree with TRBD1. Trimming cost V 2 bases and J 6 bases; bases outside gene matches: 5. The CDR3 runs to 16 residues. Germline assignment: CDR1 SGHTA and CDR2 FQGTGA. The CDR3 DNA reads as TGTGCCAGCAGCTTAGGTCCGGACAGGGGTAATTCACCCCTCCACTTT. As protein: CASSLGPDRGNSPLHF.

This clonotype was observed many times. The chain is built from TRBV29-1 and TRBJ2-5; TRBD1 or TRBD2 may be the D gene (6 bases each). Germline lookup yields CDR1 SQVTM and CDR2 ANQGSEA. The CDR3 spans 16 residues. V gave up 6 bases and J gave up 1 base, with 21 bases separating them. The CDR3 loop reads CSVARIGGLLQETQYF. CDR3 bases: TGCAGCGTCGCGCGGATCGGGGGCCTCCTCCAAGAGACCCAGTACTTC.

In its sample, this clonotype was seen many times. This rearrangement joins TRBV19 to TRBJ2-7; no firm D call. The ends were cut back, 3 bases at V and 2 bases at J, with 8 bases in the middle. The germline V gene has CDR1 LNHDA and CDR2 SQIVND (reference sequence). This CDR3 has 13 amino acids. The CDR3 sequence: CASSMTATYEQYF. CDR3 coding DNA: TGTGCCAGTAGTATGACGGCCACCTACGAGCAGTACTTC.

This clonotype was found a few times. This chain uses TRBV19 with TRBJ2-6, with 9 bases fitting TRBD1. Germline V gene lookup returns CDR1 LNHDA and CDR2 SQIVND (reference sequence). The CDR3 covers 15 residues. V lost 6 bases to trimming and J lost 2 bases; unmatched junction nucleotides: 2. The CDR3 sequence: CASRGQGAGANVLTF. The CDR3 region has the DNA TGTGCCAGTAGGGGACAGGGTGCTGGGGCCAACGTCCTGACTTTC. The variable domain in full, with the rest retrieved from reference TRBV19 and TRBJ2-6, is DGGITQSPKYLFRKEGQNVTLSCEQNLNHDAMYWYRQDPGQGLRLIYYSQIVNDFQKGDIAEGYSVSREKKESFPLTVTSAQKNPTAFYLCASRGQGAGANVLTFGAGSRLTVL.

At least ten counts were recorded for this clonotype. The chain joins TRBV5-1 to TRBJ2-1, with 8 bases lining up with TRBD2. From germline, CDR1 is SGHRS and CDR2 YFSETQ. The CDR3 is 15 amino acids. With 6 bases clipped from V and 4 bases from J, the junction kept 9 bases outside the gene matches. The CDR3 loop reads CASTAAGGTYNEQFF. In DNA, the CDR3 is TGCGCCAGCACCGCCGCGGGGGGAACTTACAATGAGCAGTTCTTC.

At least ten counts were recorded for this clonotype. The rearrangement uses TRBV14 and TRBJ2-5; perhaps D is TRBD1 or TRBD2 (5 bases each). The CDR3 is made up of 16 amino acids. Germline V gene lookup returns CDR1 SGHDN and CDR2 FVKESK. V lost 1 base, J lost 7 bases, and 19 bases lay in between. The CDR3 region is CASSQGAGTHAGTQYF. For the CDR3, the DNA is TGTGCCAGCAGCCAAGGGGCCGGGACCCACGCGGGGACCCAGTACTTC.

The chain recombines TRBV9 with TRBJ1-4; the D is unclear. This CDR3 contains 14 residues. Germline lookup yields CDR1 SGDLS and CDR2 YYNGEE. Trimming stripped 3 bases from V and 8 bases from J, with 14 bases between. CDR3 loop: CASSAEVVGEKLFF. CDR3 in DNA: TGTGCCAGCAGCGCGGAGGTAGTTGGGGAAAAACTGTTTTTT.

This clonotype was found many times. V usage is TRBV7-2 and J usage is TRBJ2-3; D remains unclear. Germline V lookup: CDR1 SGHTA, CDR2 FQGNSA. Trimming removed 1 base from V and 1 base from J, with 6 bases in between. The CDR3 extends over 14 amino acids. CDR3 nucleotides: TGTGCCAGCAGCTTAGACGCCGGCACAGATACGCAGTATTTT. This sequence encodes CASSLDAGTDTQYF. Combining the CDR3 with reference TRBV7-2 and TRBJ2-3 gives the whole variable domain GAGVSQSPSNKVTEKGKDVELRCDPISGHTALYWYRQSLGQGLEFLIYFQGNSAPDKSGLPSDRFSAERTGGSVSTLTIQRTQQEDSAVYLCASSLDAGTDTQYFGPGTRLTVL.

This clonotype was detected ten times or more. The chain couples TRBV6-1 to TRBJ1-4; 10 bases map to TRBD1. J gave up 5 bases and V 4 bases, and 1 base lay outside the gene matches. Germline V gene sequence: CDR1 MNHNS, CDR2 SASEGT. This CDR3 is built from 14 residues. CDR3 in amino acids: CASSVDRGNEKLFF. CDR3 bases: TGTGCCAGCAGTGTGGACAGGGGGAATGAAAAACTGTTTTTT.

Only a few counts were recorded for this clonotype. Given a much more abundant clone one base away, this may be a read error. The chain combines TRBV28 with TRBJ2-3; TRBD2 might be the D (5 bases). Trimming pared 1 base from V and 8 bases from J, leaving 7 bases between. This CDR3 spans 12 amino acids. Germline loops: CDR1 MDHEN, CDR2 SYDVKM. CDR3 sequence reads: CASSLYGGTQYF. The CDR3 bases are TGTGCCAGCAGTTTATATGGAGGTACGCAGTATTTT.

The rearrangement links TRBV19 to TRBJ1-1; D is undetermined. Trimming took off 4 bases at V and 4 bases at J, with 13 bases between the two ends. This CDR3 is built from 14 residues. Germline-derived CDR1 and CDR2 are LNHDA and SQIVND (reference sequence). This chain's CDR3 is CASSTQVDSTEAFF. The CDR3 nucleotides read TGTGCCAGTAGTACGCAGGTTGATTCCACTGAAGCTTTCTTT.

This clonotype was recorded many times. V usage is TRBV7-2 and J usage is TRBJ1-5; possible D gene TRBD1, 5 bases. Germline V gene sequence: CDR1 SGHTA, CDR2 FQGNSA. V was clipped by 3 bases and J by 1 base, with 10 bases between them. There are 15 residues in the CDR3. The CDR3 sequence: CASSFSGQSNQPQHF. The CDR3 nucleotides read TGTGCCAGCAGCTTTTCGGGGCAAAGCAATCAGCCCCAGCATTTT.

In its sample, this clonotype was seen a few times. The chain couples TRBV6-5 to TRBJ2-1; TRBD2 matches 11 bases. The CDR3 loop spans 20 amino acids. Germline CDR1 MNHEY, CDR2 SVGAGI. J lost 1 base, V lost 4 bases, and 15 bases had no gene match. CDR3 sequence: CASSLMTSGIFKRSYNEQFF. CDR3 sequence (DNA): TGTGCCAGCAGTTTAATGACTAGCGGGATATTTAAGCGGTCCTACAATGAGCAGTTCTTC.

Here the CDR3 reads CSVSVAYEQYF. CDR3 sequence (DNA): TGCAGCGTTTCGGTAGCCTACGAGCAGTACTTC. The rearrangement joins TRBV29-1 to TRBJ2-7; D is uncertain. Germline V gene lookup returns CDR1 SQVTM and CDR2 ANQGSEA. V shed 5 bases and J shed 2 bases, with 7 bases lying between them. The CDR3 loop spans 11 amino acids.

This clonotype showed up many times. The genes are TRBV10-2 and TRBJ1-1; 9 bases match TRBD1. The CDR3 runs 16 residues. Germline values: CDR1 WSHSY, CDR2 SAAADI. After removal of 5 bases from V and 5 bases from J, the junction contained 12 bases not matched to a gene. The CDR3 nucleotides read TGCGCCAGCAGTTCCGGGACAGGGTTTGTGTGGACTGAAGCTTTCTTT. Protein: CASSSGTGFVWTEAFF.

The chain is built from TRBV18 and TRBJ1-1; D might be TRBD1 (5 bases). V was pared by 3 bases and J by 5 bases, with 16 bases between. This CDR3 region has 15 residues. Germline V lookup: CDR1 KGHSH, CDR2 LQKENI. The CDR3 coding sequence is TGTGCCAGCTCACCGCGGGACGCCCCGGGGACTGAAGCTTTCTTT. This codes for CASSPRDAPGTEAFF.